Listed below are T cell receptor beta chains from one sample, sequenced in a study of blood T cell repertoires in COVID-19. The method was immunoSEQ multiplex PCR; TCRdb's version includes in-frame clones alone and lacks a portion of them. The sample holds some 150,000 clones, about 79% seen once. The material sequenced was peripheral blood. The source of these receptors is a woman aged 45-65 years in a cohort sampled during active or convalescent COVID-19. The CDR3 runs from the conserved cysteine through the conserved F or W. Each record gives: clone size, J gene, V gene, D gene, CDR3 DNA, CDR3 protein. A D gene is named only where the DNA matches it firmly. For some rows the clone size is stated as once, few or many, or as a class when expanded; others skip it.

>-|TRBJ2-7|TRBV3-1/TRBV3-2|-
TGTGCCAGCAGCACCCTAGCTTCCTCGCAGTACTTC
CASSTLASSQYF
>-|TRBJ2-5|TRBV5-4|-
TGTGCCAGCACCGTTCAGGGGAAAGAGACCCAGTACTTC
CASTVQGKETQYF
>-|TRBJ2-7|TRBV3-1/TRBV3-2|TRBD2
TGTGCCAGCAGCCAAGAAGGGACTAGCGGTGGACGCGAGCAGTACTTC
CASSQEGTSGGREQYF
>-|TRBJ1-2|TRBV3-1/TRBV3-2|TRBD1
TGTGCCAGCAGCCAGGACAGGGGTTACTTTAGCTACACCTTC
CASSQDRGYFSYTF
>-|TRBJ1-2|TRBV29-1|-
TGCAGCGTTAAAGGCCCAGGGACTCATGGCTACACCTTC
CSVKGPGTHGYTF
>-|TRBJ2-7|TRBV5-1|TRBD2
TGCGCCAGCAGAGGACTAGCGGGGGGGTCTTATGCCTACGAGCAGTACTTC
CASRGLAGGSYAYEQYF
>-|TRBJ1-1|TRBV6-1|-
TGTGCCAGCAGTGAATGGCGTTCCGGGTATACTGAAGCTTTCTTT
CASSEWRSGYTEAFF
>few|TRBJ1-2|TRBV5-6|-
TGTGCCAGCAGCGCGATCACGGGGGGAAGTTACAATGGCTACACCTTC
CASSAITGGSYNGYTF
>-|TRBJ2-7|TRBV30|TRBD1
TGTGCCTGGAGTGTTCCTCGGACAGGGGGATCCTACGAGCAGTACTTC
CAWSVPRTGGSYEQYF
>-|TRBJ2-7|TRBV5-4|-
TGTGCCAGCAGCCCTGATGCTAGACGAGGCTACGAGCAGTACTTC
CASSPDARRGYEQYF
>-|TRBJ1-4|TRBV2|TRBD1
TGTGCCAGCAGTGTAGGGGGCGAAAAACTGTTTTTT
CASSVGGEKLFF
>-|TRBJ1-2|TRBV9|-
TGTGCCAGCAGCGTAGAACAGGGCAAATATGGCTACACCTTC
CASSVEQGKYGYTF
>-|TRBJ2-2|TRBV7-3|TRBD1
TGTGCCAGCAGCTTGCAGGGGGCGACCGGGGAGCTGTTTTTT
CASSLQGATGELFF
>-|TRBJ1-4|TRBV25-1|TRBD1
TGTGCCAGCAGTGATGGACAGGGTTTGGGTGAAAAACTGTTTTTT
CASSDGQGLGEKLFF
>-|TRBJ1-1|TRBV7-9|-
TGTGCCAGCAGCTCGACACTGGACACTGAAGCTTTCTTT
CASSSTLDTEAFF
>-|TRBJ2-1|TRBV3-1/TRBV3-2|-
TGTGCCAGCAGCCGACGGACTAAAATTCACAATGAGCAGTTCTTC
CASSRRTKIHNEQFF